Listed below are T cell receptor beta chains from one sample, sequenced in a study of T cell responses to AZD1222 COVID-19 vaccine. This table comes from immunoSEQ multiplex PCR, and its TCRdb copy is limited to in-frame clones, with some not included. The table records about 130,000 clones, roughly 88% of them present only once. The source material was peripheral blood, sampled on day 0 of MenACWY control vaccination. These receptors all come from an adult in good health. Both conserved end residues are part of each CDR3. Fields, in order: J gene, D gene, V gene, clone size, CDR3 DNA, CDR3 protein. A D gene is named only where the DNA matches it firmly. Size is omitted from some rows. Given values are once, few, many or a class for expanded clones.

TRBJ1-2	NA	TRBV24-1	once	TGTGCCACCAGCAGGGACGGCTATGGCTACACCTTC	CATSRDGYGYTF
TRBJ1-2	TRBD1	TRBV6-1	few	TGTGCCAGCAGTGACGGGGTTTCAGGGTCAGGGGGTGGCCGCTACACCTTC	CASSDGVSGSGGGRYTF
TRBJ1-1	NA	TRBV4-3	once	TGCGCCAGCAGCCAAGATCGGGCGGGGTGGAGTGAAGCTTTCTTT	CASSQDRAGWSEAFF
TRBJ2-5	TRBD2	TRBV7-7	NA	TGTGCCAGCAGCTTAGTTGCGGGGGGGCCCACGGAGACCCAGTACTTC	CASSLVAGGPTETQYF
TRBJ2-3	TRBD2	TRBV6-4	NA	TGTGCCAGCAGTGTGGTAGCGGGATCAGATACGCAGTATTTT	CASSVVAGSDTQYF
TRBJ2-7	NA	TRBV9	NA	TGTGCCAGCAGCGTATCGACAGGCTCCTACGAGCAGTACTTC	CASSVSTGSYEQYF
TRBJ2-3	TRBD1	TRBV14	NA	TGTGCCAGCAGCCACCCGGGACAGGGGGTCACAGATACGCAGTATTTT	CASSHPGQGVTDTQYF
TRBJ2-3	TRBD2	TRBV14	NA	TGTGCCAGCAGCCAAGATCTGGGAGGGTCCTTTATGGATACGCAGTATTTT	CASSQDLGGSFMDTQYF
TRBJ1-1	NA	TRBV5-1	NA	TGCGCCAGCAGCTTGGCCGCACTCGGGGTGAACACTGAAGCTTTCTTT	CASSLAALGVNTEAFF
TRBJ2-1	TRBD2	TRBV7-9	NA	TGTGCCAGCACCCCTCGACTAGCCCACCACAATGAGCAGTTCTTC	CASTPRLAHHNEQFF
TRBJ2-1	TRBD1	TRBV18	NA	TGTGCCAGCTCACCACAACAGGACAGGTACAATGAGCAGTTCTTC	CASSPQQDRYNEQFF
TRBJ1-1	NA	TRBV5-1	NA	TGCGCCAGCAGCACAGTACAGGGGAACACTGAAGCTTTCTTT	CASSTVQGNTEAFF
TRBJ1-5	TRBD1	TRBV27	once	TGTGCCAGCAGTTCTGGGACAGGGATTAAGAACAATCAGCCCCAGCATTTT	CASSSGTGIKNNQPQHF
TRBJ1-4	NA	TRBV28	NA	TGTGCCAGCAGCCTAGTAGGGAGGGGACGGGAGGAAAAACTGTTTTTT	CASSLVGRGREEKLFF
TRBJ1-5	NA	TRBV27	once	TGTGCCAGCAGTTTAGGAGGTAGCAATCAGCCCCAGCATTTT	CASSLGGSNQPQHF
TRBJ2-1	NA	TRBV29-1	NA	TGCAGCGCTGAGGACAGCTCCTACAATGAGCAGTTCTTC	CSAEDSSYNEQFF
TRBJ2-2	NA	TRBV7-6	once	TGTGCCAGCAGCTTAGAGACCGGAAACTTGGGGGAGCTGTTTTTT	CASSLETGNLGELFF
TRBJ2-3	NA	TRBV21-1	NA	TGTGCCAGCAGCAACCGGGACCCACACACAGATACGCAGTATTTT	CASSNRDPHTDTQYF
TRBJ2-7	TRBD1	TRBV6-6	once	TGTGCCAGCAGCCCCCCGTTGGGACAGACCTACGAGCAGTACTTC	CASSPPLGQTYEQYF
TRBJ1-5	NA	TRBV10-3	NA	TGTGCCATCAGCTGGGATCGCAGCAATCAGCCCCAGCATTTT	CAISWDRSNQPQHF
TRBJ1-6	NA	TRBV28	NA	TGTGCCAGCAGTTTCCCCAGGACCGTACCGCAATGGGGTTCACCCCTCCACTTT	CASSFPRTVPQWGSPLHF
TRBJ1-5	NA	TRBV4-3	NA	TGCGCCAGCAGCCAAGATTTGGCTCAGCCCCAGCATTTT	CASSQDLAQPQHF
TRBJ2-3	TRBD2	TRBV14	once	TGTGCCAGCAGCCAACGGACTAGCGTAAGCACAGATACGCAGTATTTT	CASSQRTSVSTDTQYF
TRBJ2-7	NA	TRBV13	NA	TGTGCCAGCAGCCGGACAGCTCACTCCTACGAGCAGTACTTC	CASSRTAHSYEQYF
TRBJ2-5	NA	TRBV11-3	NA	TGTGCCAGCAGCATCGGACAGAGCCTCCAAGAGACCCAGTACTTC	CASSIGQSLQETQYF
TRBJ2-7	NA	TRBV4-1	NA	TGCGCCAGCAGCCAATACGTGGGTAGTTCGCCCTACGAGCAGTACTTC	CASSQYVGSSPYEQYF
TRBJ1-6	TRBD1	TRBV5-1	NA	TGCGCCAGCAGCTTGGAGGGGGCTCTAAATTCACCCCTCCACTTT	CASSLEGALNSPLHF
TRBJ2-1	NA	TRBV11-3	NA	TGTGCCAGCAGCGAGCACAATGAGCAGTTCTTC	CASSEHNEQFF
TRBJ2-5	NA	TRBV21-1	once	TGTGCCAGCAGCAACCTTAGGTCGACCCAAGAGACCCAGTACTTC	CASSNLRSTQETQYF
TRBJ1-1	NA	TRBV7-2	NA	TGTGCCAGCAGCTTAGACGGGGTAACTGAAGCTTTCTTT	CASSLDGVTEAFF
TRBJ2-5	NA	TRBV5-6	NA	TGTGCCAGCAGCTTCGCCCTTTCTTTGCAGACCCAGTACTTC	CASSFALSLQTQYF
TRBJ2-7	NA	TRBV7-9	NA	TGTGCCAGCAGCCTAGAGCGTAGCGGAAACTACGAGCAGTACTTC	CASSLERSGNYEQYF
TRBJ2-1	NA	TRBV6-6	NA	TGTGCCAGCAGTCCCCAGGGGACCTACAATGAGCAGTTCTTC	CASSPQGTYNEQFF
TRBJ1-3	TRBD1	TRBV18	NA	TGTGCCAGCTCACCGACAGGGGGCGACTCTGGAAACACCATATATTTT	CASSPTGGDSGNTIYF
TRBJ2-5	TRBD2	TRBV6-1	NA	TGTGCCAGCAGTGAACTCCTAGCGGGGGGGATTCTCTACCAAGAGACCCAGTACTTC	CASSELLAGGILYQETQYF
TRBJ2-1	NA	TRBV6-5	NA	TGTGCCAGCAGCGGCACAGGGTCTTACAATGAGCAGTTCTTC	CASSGTGSYNEQFF
TRBJ2-1	NA	TRBV7-9	few	TGTGCCAGCAGCTTATCTTGGGGGGGCGGTGAGCAGTTCTTC	CASSLSWGGGEQFF
TRBJ1-1	NA	TRBV5-1	NA	TGCGCCAGCACCTACTCGGGGCCAGGCACTGAAGCTTTCTTT	CASTYSGPGTEAFF
TRBJ2-1	NA	TRBV3-1/TRBV3-2	NA	TGTGCCAGCAGCCAAGATCGTGGGAACCGGGACGGAACATACAATGAGCAGTTCTTC	CASSQDRGNRDGTYNEQFF
TRBJ1-5	TRBD1	TRBV7-2	NA	TGTGCCAGCAGCTTACAGCAGGGGGGTCAGCCCCAGCATTTT	CASSLQQGGQPQHF
TRBJ1-1	NA	TRBV27	NA	TGTGCCAGCAGTTTTCGGGGGACCACTGAAGCTTTCTTT	CASSFRGTTEAFF
TRBJ2-2	NA	TRBV29-1	NA	TGCAGCGTTGGGTCAAAGAACACCGGGGAGCTGTTTTTT	CSVGSKNTGELFF